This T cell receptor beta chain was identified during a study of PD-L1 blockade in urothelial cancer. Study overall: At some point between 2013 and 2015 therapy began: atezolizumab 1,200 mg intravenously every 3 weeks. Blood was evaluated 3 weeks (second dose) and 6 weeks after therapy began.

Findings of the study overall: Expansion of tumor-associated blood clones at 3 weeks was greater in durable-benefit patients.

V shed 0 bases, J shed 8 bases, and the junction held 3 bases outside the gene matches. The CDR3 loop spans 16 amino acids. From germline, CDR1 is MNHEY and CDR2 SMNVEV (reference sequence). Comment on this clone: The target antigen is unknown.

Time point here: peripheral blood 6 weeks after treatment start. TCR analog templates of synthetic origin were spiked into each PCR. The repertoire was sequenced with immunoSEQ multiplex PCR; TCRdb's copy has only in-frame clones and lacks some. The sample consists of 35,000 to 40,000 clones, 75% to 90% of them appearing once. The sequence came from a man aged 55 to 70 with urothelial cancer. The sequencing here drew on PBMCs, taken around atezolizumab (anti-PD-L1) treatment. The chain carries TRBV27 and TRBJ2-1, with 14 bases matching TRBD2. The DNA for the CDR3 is TGTGCCAGCAGTTTATCTGGGACTAGCGGGAGAGATGAGCAGTTCTTC. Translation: CASSLSGTSGRDEQFF.